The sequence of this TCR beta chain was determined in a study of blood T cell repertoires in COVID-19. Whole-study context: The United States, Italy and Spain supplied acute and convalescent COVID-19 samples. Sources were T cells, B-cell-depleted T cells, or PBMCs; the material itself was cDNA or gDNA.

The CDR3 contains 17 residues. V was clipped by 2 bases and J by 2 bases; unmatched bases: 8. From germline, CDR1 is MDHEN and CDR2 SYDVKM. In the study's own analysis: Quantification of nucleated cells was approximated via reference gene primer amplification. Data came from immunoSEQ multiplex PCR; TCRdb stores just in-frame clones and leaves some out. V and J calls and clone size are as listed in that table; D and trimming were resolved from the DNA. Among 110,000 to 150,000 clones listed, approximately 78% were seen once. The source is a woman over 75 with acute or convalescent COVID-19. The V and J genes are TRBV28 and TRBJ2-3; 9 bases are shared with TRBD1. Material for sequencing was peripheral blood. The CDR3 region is CASSLEAGQGITDTQYF. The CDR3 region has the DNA TGTGCCAGCAGTTTAGAAGCGGGACAGGGCATCACAGATACGCAGTATTTT. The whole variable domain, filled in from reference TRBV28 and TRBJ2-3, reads DVKVTQSSRYLVKRTGEKVFLECVQDMDHENMFWYRQDPGLGLRLIYFSYDVKMKEKGDIPEGYSVSREKKERFSLILESASTNQTSMYLCASSLEAGQGITDTQYFGPGTRLTVL.